These 17 T cell receptor beta chains came from one sample sequenced in a study of T cells in Graves' hyperthyroidism and ophthalmopathy. There were TCR beta CDR3 regions amplified from RNA transcripts. The TCR CDR3 first-round RT-PCR relied on the HTBI primer set. TCRdb used MiXCR to reprocess the multiplex PCR reads, holding one entry per CDR3 protein. This sample has fewer than 750,000 distinct CDR3 sequences, with under 15% found just once. The material sequenced was blood. The receptor source for this set is a woman aged 40 to 50 with Graves' ophthalmopathy.

This rearrangement joins TRBV13 to TRBJ2-7; D unclear. The germline V and J ends were trimmed by 3 bases and 7 bases, with 16 bases remaining between them. Germline V gives CDR1 PRHDT, CDR2 FYEKMQ (reference sequence). This CDR3 is 14 amino acids long. The CDR3 loop is CASSLSGQDGEQYF. The CDR3, as DNA: TGTGCCAGCAGCTTGTCCGGCCAGGACGGAGAGCAGTACTTC.

This clonotype was seen a handful of times. The chain uses TRBV6-5 and TRBJ1-6; D call uncertain. The V gene lost 2 bases and the J gene lost 9 bases, with 11 bases spanning the gap. The CDR3 contains 14 residues. CDR1 and CDR2 from the germline V gene are MNHEY and SVGAGI. The CDR3 protein is CASSYGPSGSPLHF. The CDR3 DNA reads as TGTGCCAGCAGTTACGGGCCGTCGGGTTCACCCCTCCACTTT.

Notes on this clonotype: This CDR3 fails to terminate in the conserved phenylalanine or tryptophan, so it likely reflects a read error. The chain combines TRBV5-1 with TRBJ1-1, with D uncertain. The CDR3 contains 14 residues. The V gene's germline CDR1 is SGHRS and CDR2 YFSETQ. V lost 0 bases, J lost 1 base, and 7 bases lay in between. CDR3 bases: TGCGCCAGCAGCTTGGAAGGATCGAACACTGAAGCTTTCGTT. Translated, it gives CASSLEGSNTEAFV.

This clonotype was detected many times. This sequence joins TRBV29-1 and TRBJ2-5, with a tentative D call TRBD2 (6 bases). The CDR3 extends over 13 amino acids. Germline V CDR1 and CDR2: SQVTM, ANQGSEA. The V and J ends lost 3 bases and 2 bases respectively, with 10 bases between them. DNA of the CDR3: TGCAGCGTTGATCGGGGGACGCAAGAGACCCAGTACTTC. It is translated as CSVDRGTQETQYF.

This clonotype appeared many times. The chain couples TRBV11-2 to TRBJ1-1; TRBD1 matches at 8 bases. The germline V gene has CDR1 SGHAT and CDR2 FQNNGV. V trimming: 5 bases; J trimming: 3 bases; junction bases outside the gene matches: 8. The CDR3 covers 15 residues. CDR3 residues: CASSPPTGADTEAFF. As DNA, the CDR3 is TGTGCCAGCAGCCCACCGACAGGGGCGGACACTGAAGCTTTCTTT. Filled out from reference TRBV11-2 and TRBJ1-1, the complete variable domain reads EAGVAQSPRYKIIEKRQSVAFWCNPISGHATLYWYQQILGQGPKLLIQFQNNGVVDDSQLPKDRFSAERLKGVDSTLKIQPAKLEDSAVYLCASSPPTGADTEAFFGQGTRLTVV.

This clonotype has ten or more counts. V usage is TRBV20-1 and J usage is TRBJ1-5, with D perhaps TRBD1 (6 bases). The CDR3 runs to 15 residues. Per germline, CDR1 DFQATT and CDR2 SNEGSKA (reference sequence). The germline V and J ends were trimmed by 5 bases and 1 base, with 15 bases remaining between them. CDR3 DNA sequence: TGCAGTGCTCTTGGGGCAGGGGAGAGCAATCAGCCCCAGCATTTT. The encoded protein is CSALGAGESNQPQHF.

Regarding this clonotype: This may come from a read error, since a much larger clone is one base off. The V call is TRBV15, the J call TRBJ2-7; tentative D call: TRBD1 (6 bases). The germline V gene encodes CDR1 LNHNV and CDR2 YYDKDF (reference sequence). This CDR3 spans 13 amino acids. CDR3 sequence reads: CAASHGQNYEQYF. In DNA form, the CDR3 reads TGTGCCGCCAGCCACGGACAGAACTACGAGCAGTACTTC. The variable domain in full, with the rest retrieved from reference TRBV15 and TRBJ2-7, is DAMVIQNPRYQVTQFGKPVTLSCSQTLNHNVMYWYQQKSSQAPKLLFHYYDKDFNNEADTPDNFQSRRPNTSFCFLDIRSPGLGDTAMYLCAASHGQNYEQYFGPGTRLTVT.

To note about this clonotype: A much larger clone differs by one base, so this may be a read error. The rearrangement joins TRBV12-3 or TRBV12-4 to TRBJ1-1; D might be TRBD1 (5 bases). There are 13 residues in the CDR3. V lost 9 bases to trimming and J lost 5 bases, with 16 bases between them. CDR3 loop: CASCLGGGTEAFF. The CDR3 coding sequence is TGTGCCAGTTGCTTGGGGGGGGGTACTGAAGCTTTCTTT.

This clonotype has a count of ten or more. The chain employs TRBV3-1 and TRBJ2-5; tentatively, D is TRBD1 (5 bases). Germline V gene sequence: CDR1 LGHDT, CDR2 YNNKEL (reference sequence). V shed 1 base and J shed 1 base, with 7 bases lying between them. CDR3 length equals 14 residues. The CDR3 sequence: CASSQGGVQETQYF. In DNA, the CDR3 is TGTGCCAGCAGCCAAGGGGGCGTCCAAGAGACCCAGTACTTC.

In nucleotides, the CDR3 is TGTGCCAGCAGCCGGGACTCTTCAGAGACCCAGTACTTC. Amino acid sequence: CASSRDSSETQYF. The rearrangement links TRBV11-2 to TRBJ2-5; D may be TRBD2 (6 bases). The length of the CDR3 is 13 residues. The germline gives CDR1 SGHAT, CDR2 FQNNGV. V lost 5 bases to trimming and J lost 4 bases, with 11 bases between them.

There are many counts of this clonotype. The chain employs TRBV2 and TRBJ1-1; tentatively, D is TRBD1 (5 bases). Germline-derived CDR1 and CDR2 are SNHLY and FYNNEI. V was trimmed by 4 bases and J by 4 bases, leaving 10 bases between them. The CDR3 is made up of 13 amino acids. The CDR3 here is CASSGRVGTEAFF. The DNA for the CDR3 is TGTGCCAGCAGTGGCAGGGTTGGCACTGAAGCTTTCTTT.

The CDR3 nucleotides read TGTGCCAGCAGTTTTGTATCGACAGTGGGGGCTAGGTCTGGGGCCAACGTCCTGACTTTC. Residues: CASSFVSTVGARSGANVLTF. The chain carries TRBV28 and TRBJ2-6; tentative D call: TRBD1 (6 bases). V shed 3 bases and J shed 1 base, with 22 bases lying between them. Germline loops: CDR1 MDHEN, CDR2 SYDVKM. The CDR3 is 20 amino acids.

In this sample, this clonotype turned up many times. The chain uses TRBV9 and TRBJ1-1, with D uncertain. This CDR3 contains 13 residues. V was trimmed by 4 bases and J by 7 bases, leaving 14 bases between them. The germline V gene has CDR1 SGDLS and CDR2 YYNGEE. For the CDR3, the DNA is TGTGCCAGCAGCCCTCTTTCTTGGCGTGAAGCTTTCTTT. Its translation: CASSPLSWREAFF.

This clonotype was observed many times. This chain links TRBV12-3 or TRBV12-4 with TRBJ2-5; TRBD2 agrees at 13 bases. With V trimmed by 5 bases and J by 5 bases, 5 bases remained unmatched. The CDR3 is 15 amino acids. Here the CDR3 reads CASSLGLAGVETQYF. CDR3 nucleotide sequence: TGTGCCAGCAGTCTCGGACTAGCGGGAGTGGAGACCCAGTACTTC.

This clonotype turned up a few times. The chain uses TRBV6-1 and TRBJ1-2; 11 bases map to TRBD1. V shed 6 bases, J shed 8 bases, and the junction held 5 bases outside the gene matches. Per the germline V gene, CDR1 is MNHNS and CDR2 is SASEGT. CDR3 length equals 13 residues. DNA of the CDR3: TGTGCCAGCAGCGGACAGGGGGCGTTCGGCTACACCTTC. Protein: CASSGQGAFGYTF.

This clonotype came up many times. The CDR3 region is CATSPGRGLSQETQYF. The CDR3 bases are TGTGCCACCTCCCCCGGCAGGGGCCTTTCCCAAGAGACCCAGTACTTC. The chain combines TRBV24-1 with TRBJ2-5; D is perhaps TRBD1 (6 bases). The germline gives CDR1 KGHDR, CDR2 SFDVKD. V was clipped by 9 bases and J by 1 base, with 20 bases between them. The length of the CDR3 is 16 residues.

This clonotype occurred many times. The V and J genes are TRBV29-1 and TRBJ1-1; D unresolved. This CDR3 region has 11 residues. Trimming took off 6 bases at V and 1 base at J, with 6 bases between the two ends. The germline V gene has CDR1 SQVTM and CDR2 ANQGSEA. In DNA form, the CDR3 reads TGCAGCGTCGACCCGAACACTGAAGCTTTCTTT. It is translated as CSVDPNTEAFF.